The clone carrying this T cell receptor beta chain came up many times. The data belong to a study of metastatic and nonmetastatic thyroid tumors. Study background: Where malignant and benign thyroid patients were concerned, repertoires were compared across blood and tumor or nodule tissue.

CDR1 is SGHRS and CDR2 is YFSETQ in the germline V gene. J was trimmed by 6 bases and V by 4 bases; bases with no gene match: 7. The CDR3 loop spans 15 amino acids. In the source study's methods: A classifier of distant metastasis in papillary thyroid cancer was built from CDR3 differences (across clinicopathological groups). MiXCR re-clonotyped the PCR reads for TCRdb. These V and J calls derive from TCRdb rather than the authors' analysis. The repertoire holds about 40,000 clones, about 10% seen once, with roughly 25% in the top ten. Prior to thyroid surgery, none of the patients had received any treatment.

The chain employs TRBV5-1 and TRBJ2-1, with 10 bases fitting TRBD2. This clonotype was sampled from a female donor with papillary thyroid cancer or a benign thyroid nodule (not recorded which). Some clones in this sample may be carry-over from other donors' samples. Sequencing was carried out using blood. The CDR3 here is CASSRSAGGLNEQFF. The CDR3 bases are TGCGCCAGCAGCCGGTCAGCGGGAGGGCTCAATGAGCAGTTCTTC.